This entry concerns a single TCR beta chain. Its antigen is unknown. A roughly 2.5 ml peripheral blood sample was drawn into PAXgene tubes per donor and stored at -80°C. Total RNA was isolated from whole blood with the PAXgene blood miRNA kit on an automated QIAcube, without T cell sorting. Peripheral blood from monozygotic twin pairs, either concordant or discordant for inflammatory bowel disease, underwent deep TCRalpha and TCRbeta repertoire profiling that used unique molecular barcoding. Smoking habits were recorded for all twin pairs, and each individual was classified as a current, former or never smoker. These data are taken from a study of monozygotic twins with inflammatory bowel disease (dated by TCRdb to 2018 to 2020). Notes on the research overall: The complete study included approximately 28 monozygotic twin pairs: 19 IBD-discordant Danish pairs and nine German pairs, of which four were IBD-concordant and five were IBD-discordant. The search for disease-associated traits relied mainly on comparing, within discordant pairs, IBD patients with their genetically identical healthy co-twins. Each individual had, on average, about 151 000 unique TCRalpha sequences and 181 000 unique TCRbeta sequences available for analysis.

Study-level results and caveats: Measured by the inverse Simpson index, TCRbeta repertoire diversity was lower in IBD patients than in their healthy co-twins. The analysis was unable to tell apart different T cell subtypes. Fewer clonotypes were shared with other individuals by IBD patients than by healthy twins, most markedly in patients showing signs of disease activity. No difference in repertoire similarity was observed between concordant and discordant twins, possibly owing to limited statistical power. The results gave no support for a single strong signal or clonotype linked to IBD. Background noise and inter-individual variability may have been introduced into the repertoires by the differing immunosuppressive treatments among patients.

The CDR3 starts with the cysteine, ends with the phenylalanine, and has 12 residues. No DNA accompanies this entry. Based on the germline V gene (reference sequence), the CDR1 and CDR2 sequences are LNHDA and SQIVND. Libraries came from 5' RACE. For each TCR library, 3,500 to 4,000 ng of total RNA was used. For each sample, cDNA synthesis was carried out in eight separate reactions using SMARTScribe reverse transcriptase. Unique molecular identifiers containing a 6-nucleotide sample barcode were introduced through template switching during cDNA synthesis. TCRalpha and TCRbeta cDNA was amplified by two nested PCRs of approximately 17 and 9 cycles, with bead purification after each PCR. Before amplification, cDNA was treated with uracil DNA-glycosylase and purified using the QIAquick PCR purification kit. In the second PCR, Illumina TruSeq-compatible adapters and sample-specific barcodes were added. Library quality and concentration were assessed using TapeStation and Qubit, and roughly 5.5 ng of each library was pooled. The pooled libraries were sequenced with 2 x 100 bp reads and custom sequencing primers on an Illumina HiSeq2500 single-index Rapid Run. Under the source paper's analysis protocol: MiGEC version 1.2.6 was used for UMI-based consensus assembly, which corrected PCR and sequencing errors. V(D)J alignment, clonotype assembly and CDR3 extraction were performed with MiXCR version 2.1.1. To normalise gene usage, clonotype sharing and MAIT/NKT TCR abundance, the top 1000, 10 000 and 20 000 clonotypes in each sample were analysed. After downsampling to 27 000 UMIs, diversity was calculated as the inverse Simpson index using the vegan R package. Statistical testing used paired Mann-Whitney U tests on the discordant twin pairs and applied Benjamini-Hochberg correction for multiple testing. TCRdb reprocessed the sequencing reads and holds a single record per CDR3 protein sequence, with no DNA. These V and J calls rely on TCRdb rather than the paper's analysis. The table kept for this sample lists 110,000 to 150,000 distinct CDR3 sequences. The leading ten clones occupy around 1.2% of the sample.

The sequence was obtained from a human donor with ulcerative colitis or Crohn's disease, or a healthy co-twin of an affected twin (not recorded which). The sample comprised blood. The chain is assembled from TRBV19 and TRBJ1-5; TCRdb names TRBD1, which stays unverified in the absence of DNA. This receptor carries the CDR3 CASSPRRGTQHF.